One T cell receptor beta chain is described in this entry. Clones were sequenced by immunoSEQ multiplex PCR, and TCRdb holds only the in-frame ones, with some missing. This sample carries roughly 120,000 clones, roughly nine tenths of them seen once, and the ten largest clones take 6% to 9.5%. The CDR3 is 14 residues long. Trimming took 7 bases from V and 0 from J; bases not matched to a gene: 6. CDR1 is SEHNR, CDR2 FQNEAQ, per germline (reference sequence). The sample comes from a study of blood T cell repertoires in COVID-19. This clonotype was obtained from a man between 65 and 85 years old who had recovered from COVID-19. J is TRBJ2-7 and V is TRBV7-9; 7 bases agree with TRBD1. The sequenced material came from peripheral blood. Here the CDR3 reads CASNPRDSSYEQYF. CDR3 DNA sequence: TGTGCCAGCAACCCCCGGGACAGCTCCTACGAGCAGTACTTC.